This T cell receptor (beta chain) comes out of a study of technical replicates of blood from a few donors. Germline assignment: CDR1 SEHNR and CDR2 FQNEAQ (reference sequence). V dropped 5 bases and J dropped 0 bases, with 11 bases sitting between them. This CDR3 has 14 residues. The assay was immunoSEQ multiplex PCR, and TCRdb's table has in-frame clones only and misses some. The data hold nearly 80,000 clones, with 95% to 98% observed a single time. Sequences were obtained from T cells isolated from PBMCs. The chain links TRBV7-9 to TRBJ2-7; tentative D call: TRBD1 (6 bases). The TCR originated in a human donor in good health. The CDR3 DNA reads TGTGCCAGCAGCCCTACAGGGTACTCCTACGAGCAGTACTTC. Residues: CASSPTGYSYEQYF.